The 19 T cell receptor beta chains below were found in one sample sequenced in a study of control samples from healthy donors and cancer patients. Clones were sequenced by immunoSEQ multiplex PCR, and TCRdb holds only the in-frame ones, with some missing. The sample includes about 83,000 clones, 90% to 95% of them seen just once. Specimen: blood. The receptors were gathered from a man aged 25 to 40 in good health.

This clone is a singleton in its sample. The chain links TRBV4-1 to TRBJ2-2; D possibly corresponds to TRBD1 (6 bases). The V gene lost 0 bases and the J gene lost 1 base, with 6 bases spanning the gap. This CDR3 is built from 15 residues. Germline CDR1 and CDR2: MGHRA and YSYEKL. The CDR3 region has the DNA TGCGCCAGCAGCCAAGAAGGGGGGAACACCGGGGAGCTGTTTTTT. Translating gives CASSQEGGNTGELFF.

The V call is TRBV6-6, the J call TRBJ2-3; no firm D call. V was shortened by 3 bases and J by 2 bases, with 15 bases between the two germline ends. CDR3 length equals 16 residues. Germline CDR1 is MNHNY and CDR2 is SVGAGI (reference sequence). Here the CDR3 DNA reads TGTGCCAGCAGTTATAGGTCTCCCGGAGCCACAGATACGCAGTATTTT. It is translated as CASSYRSPGATDTQYF.

The chain recombines TRBV2 with TRBJ1-2; tentative D call: TRBD1 (6 bases). The CDR3 is 17 residues long. Germline loops: CDR1 SNHLY, CDR2 FYNNEI. The ends were cut back, 3 bases at V and 0 bases at J, with 17 bases in the middle. The CDR3 here is CASSDVGQRSPNYGYTF. The CDR3 bases are TGTGCCAGCAGTGACGTAGGACAGCGCTCACCTAACTATGGCTACACCTTC. The entire variable domain, with the rest obtained from reference TRBV2 and TRBJ1-2, is as follows: EPEVTQTPSHQVTQMGQEVILRCVPISNHLYFYWYRQILGQKVEFLVSFYNNEISEKSEIFDDQFSVERPDGSNFTLKIRSTKLEDSAMYFCASSDVGQRSPNYGYTFGSGTRLTVV.

V is TRBV4-1 and J is TRBJ1-1; D call uncertain. V was cut by 4 bases and J by 3 bases, with 9 bases left in between. Germline CDR1 and CDR2: MGHRA and YSYEKL. This CDR3 has 13 amino acids. The CDR3 nucleotides read TGCGCCAGCAGCCCCCAGGTGGACACTGAAGCTTTCTTT. Translation: CASSPQVDTEAFF.

This chain uses TRBV7-9 with TRBJ1-2; tentative D call: TRBD1 (5 bases). Trimming cost V 0 bases and J 7 bases, with 12 bases left between them. This CDR3 is 14 amino acids long. The germline V gene encodes CDR1 SEHNR and CDR2 FQNEAQ (reference sequence). The CDR3 DNA sequence: TGTGCCAGCAGCTTAGCAGAGGGGCTTGCTGGCTACACCTTC. Translation: CASSLAEGLAGYTF.

This clone appeared a single time. This chain links TRBV11-2 with TRBJ2-3; TRBD1 agrees at 11 bases. Trimming at V came to 1 base and at J to 1 base, leaving 1 base not matched to a gene. There are 16 residues in the CDR3. Germline loops: CDR1 SGHAT, CDR2 FQNNGV. The CDR3 spells CASSLGTGGGTDTQYF. Written as DNA, the CDR3 is TGTGCCAGCAGCTTAGGGACAGGGGGCGGCACAGATACGCAGTATTTT.

The count of this clone is one. V and J are TRBV13 and TRBJ2-5, with 7 bases fitting TRBD1. V dropped 5 bases and J dropped 3; count of bases not matched to a gene: 6. CDR3 size: 14 residues. Germline CDR1 and CDR2: PRHDT and FYEKMQ (reference sequence). CDR3 loop: CASSPHQGEETQYF. DNA of the CDR3: TGTGCCAGCAGCCCCCACCAGGGGGAAGAGACCCAGTACTTC.

The gene calls are TRBV28 and TRBJ1-4; D gene ambiguous. Trimming shortened V by 5 bases and J by 5 bases, and 3 bases separated the two germline ends. From germline, CDR1 is MDHEN and CDR2 SYDVKM. This CDR3 has 11 residues. DNA of the CDR3: TGTGCCAGCAGTGGCAATGAAAAACTGTTTTTT. Protein sequence: CASSGNEKLFF.

J is TRBJ2-1 and V is TRBV2; D is unresolved. The CDR3 is 15 residues long. The germline V and J ends were trimmed by 6 bases and 0 bases, with 12 bases remaining between them. CDR1 and CDR2 (germline): SNHLY, FYNNEI. The CDR3 bases are TGTGCCAGCAGAGCCCCTGGGATCTCCTACAATGAGCAGTTCTTC. Its protein product is CASRAPGISYNEQFF.

In its sample, this clone was seen a few times. The chain recombines TRBV11-2 with TRBJ2-5; TRBD1 or TRBD2 may be the D gene (5 bases each). V was clipped by 2 bases and J by 5 bases, with 18 bases between them. The CDR3 is 16 residues long. Per the germline V gene, CDR1 is SGHAT and CDR2 is FQNNGV. The CDR3 protein is CASSLMGTGRRETQYF. The CDR3 DNA sequence: TGTGCCAGCAGCTTAATGGGGACGGGACGGAGGGAGACCCAGTACTTC. Looking up the rest from reference TRBV11-2 and TRBJ2-5 gives the full variable domain: EAGVAQSPRYKIIEKRQSVAFWCNPISGHATLYWYQQILGQGPKLLIQFQNNGVVDDSQLPKDRFSAERLKGVDSTLKIQPAKLEDSAVYLCASSLMGTGRRETQYFGPGTRLLVL.

This chain links TRBV4-1 with TRBJ2-2; D call uncertain. The CDR3 loop spans 17 amino acids. Germline V CDR1 and CDR2: MGHRA, YSYEKL. V lost 4 bases and J lost 0, with 15 bases in between. The CDR3 nucleotides read TGCGCCAGCAGCCCCCGGGCCCCCGCCTCGAACACCGGGGAGCTGTTTTTT. Amino acid sequence: CASSPRAPASNTGELFF.

V and J are TRBV19 and TRBJ2-7; either TRBD1 or TRBD2 may fit D (5 bases each). Germline V gives CDR1 LNHDA, CDR2 SQIVND (reference sequence). Trimming took 0 bases from V and 2 from J, leaving 17 bases between them. This CDR3 spans 17 amino acids. The DNA for the CDR3 is TGTGCCAGTAGTATAGATCCGGGGCAGCCAGCCCCCTACGAGCAGTACTTC. Translated: CASSIDPGQPAPYEQYF.

CDR3 protein: CASRGQVMRNTEAFF. For the CDR3, the DNA is TGTGCCAGCAGGGGACAGGTTATGAGGAACACTGAAGCTTTCTTT. This sequence joins TRBV28 and TRBJ1-1; 8 bases align to TRBD1. CDR1 and CDR2 from the germline V gene are MDHEN and SYDVKM. The CDR3 is 15 residues long. V shed 6 bases, J shed 1 base, and the junction held 7 bases outside the gene matches.

The chain links TRBV5-1 to TRBJ2-7, with 9 bases that match TRBD1. J gave up 2 bases and V 0 bases, and 6 bases lay outside the gene matches. The CDR3 extends over 16 amino acids. The germline V gene has CDR1 SGHRS and CDR2 YFSETQ. Here the CDR3 reads CASSLAPGQGTYEQYF. As DNA, the CDR3 is TGCGCCAGCAGCTTGGCCCCCGGACAGGGGACCTACGAGCAGTACTTC.

V is TRBV7-2 and J is TRBJ1-6; 7 bases line up with TRBD1. J was trimmed by 10 bases and V by 3 bases; bases with no gene match: 12. CDR1 is SGHTA, CDR2 FQGNSA, per germline. This CDR3 has 16 residues. In DNA, the CDR3 is TGTGCCAGCAGCTTGCCCTCAGGGGGGGGTAGATCACCCCTCCACTTT. It translates to CASSLPSGGGRSPLHF. Using reference TRBV7-2 and TRBJ1-6 for the parts outside the CDR3, the full variable domain is GAGVSQSPSNKVTEKGKDVELRCDPISGHTALYWYRQSLGQGLEFLIYFQGNSAPDKSGLPSDRFSAERTGGSVSTLTIQRTQQEDSAVYLCASSLPSGGGRSPLHFGNGTRLTVT.

V and J are TRBV28 and TRBJ1-5, with D unresolved. The CDR3 contains 14 residues. V was pared by 7 bases and J by 7 bases, with 17 bases between. The germline CDR1 and CDR2 sequences are MDHEN and SYDVKM. The CDR3 loop is CASTPARKGQPQHF. The CDR3 coding sequence is TGTGCCAGCACCCCAGCCCGCAAGGGACAGCCCCAGCATTTT. Based on the CDR3 plus reference TRBV28 and TRBJ1-5, the full variable domain is DVKVTQSSRYLVKRTGEKVFLECVQDMDHENMFWYRQDPGLGLRLIYFSYDVKMKEKGDIPEGYSVSREKKERFSLILESASTNQTSMYLCASTPARKGQPQHFGDGTRLSIL.

The genes are TRBV24-1 and TRBJ2-3; D gene unclear. The germline CDR1 and CDR2 sequences are KGHDR and SFDVKD. The CDR3 runs to 14 residues. V was clipped by 6 bases and J by 2 bases, with 11 bases between them. This CDR3 is CATSTFGSTDTQYF. The CDR3 DNA sequence: TGTGCCACCAGTACCTTCGGCTCCACAGATACGCAGTATTTT.

The V and J genes are TRBV7-8 and TRBJ2-4; D gene unclear. The germline CDR1 and CDR2 sequences are SGHVS and FQNEAQ. V was trimmed by 5 bases and J by 5 bases, leaving 10 bases between them. This CDR3 contains 13 residues. The CDR3 reads CASSLPPQNIQYF. The CDR3 DNA follows: TGTGCCAGCAGCCTCCCGCCCCAAAACATTCAGTACTTC.

The chain links TRBV11-2 to TRBJ1-1; TRBD1 matches 12 bases. CDR1 is SGHAT, CDR2 FQNNGV, per germline. Losses at the gene ends were 4 bases for V and 11 bases for J; bases not matched to a gene: 11. This CDR3 contains 15 residues. The CDR3 DNA reads as TGTGCCAGCAGCTCAATCAGGGGGGACAGGGGGCCGGCTTTCTTT. Its translation is CASSSIRGDRGPAFF.